This T cell receptor (beta chain) is from a study of T cell responses to AZD1222 COVID-19 vaccine. Regarding the study as a whole: It should be noted that donors were predominantly white British and more often female, and clonal diversity was possibly underestimated.

About this clone: What it binds is unknown.

This CDR3 has 14 residues. V lost 5 bases, J lost 6 bases, and 14 bases lay in between. Germline lookup yields CDR1 SEHNR and CDR2 FQNEAQ (reference sequence). Profiling relied on immunoSEQ multiplex PCR, and the TCRdb table lists in-frame clones only, not all of them. The sample has about 160,000 clones, roughly 90% seen once. The receptor comes from an adult who received the AZD1222 COVID-19 vaccine. This chain links TRBV7-9 with TRBJ1-5; no clear D gene. Sequencing used peripheral blood, obtained 28 days after the second AZD1222 dose. In DNA, the CDR3 is TGTGCCAGCAGCGAAGGCGGGTTCGGTCAGCCCCAGCATTTT. Its protein is CASSEGGFGQPQHF.